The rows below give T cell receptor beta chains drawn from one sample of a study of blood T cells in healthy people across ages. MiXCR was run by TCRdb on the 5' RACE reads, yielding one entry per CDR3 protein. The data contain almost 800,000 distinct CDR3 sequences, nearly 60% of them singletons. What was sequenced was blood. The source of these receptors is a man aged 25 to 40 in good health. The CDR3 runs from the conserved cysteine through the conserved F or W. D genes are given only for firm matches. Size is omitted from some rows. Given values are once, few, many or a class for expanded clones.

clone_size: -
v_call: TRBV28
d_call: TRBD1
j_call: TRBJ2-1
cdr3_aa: CASSPHRGPSYNEQFF

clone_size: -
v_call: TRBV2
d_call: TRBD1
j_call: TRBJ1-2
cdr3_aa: CATRTGEPYGYTF

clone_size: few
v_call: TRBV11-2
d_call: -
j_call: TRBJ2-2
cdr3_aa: CASSPLAGTTGELFF

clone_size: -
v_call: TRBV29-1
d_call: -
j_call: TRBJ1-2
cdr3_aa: CSGGALREAGYTF

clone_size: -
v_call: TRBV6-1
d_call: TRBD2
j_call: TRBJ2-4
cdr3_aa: CASRGGLARNIQYF

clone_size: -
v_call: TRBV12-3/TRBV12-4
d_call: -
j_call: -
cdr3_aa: CASSLLGVWNEQYF

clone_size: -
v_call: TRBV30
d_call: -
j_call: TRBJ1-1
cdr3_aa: CACSGQLNTEAFF

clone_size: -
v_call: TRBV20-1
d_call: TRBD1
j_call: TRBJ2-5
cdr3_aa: CSARGTGYETQYF

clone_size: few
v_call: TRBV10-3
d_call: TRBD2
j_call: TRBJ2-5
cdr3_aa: CAISESGLEETQYF

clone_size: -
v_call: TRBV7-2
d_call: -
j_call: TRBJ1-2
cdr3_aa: CASSVSNNYGYTF

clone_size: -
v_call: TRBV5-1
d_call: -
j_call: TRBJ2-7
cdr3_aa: CASSDGVSYEQYF

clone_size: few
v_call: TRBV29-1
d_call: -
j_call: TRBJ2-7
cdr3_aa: CSVGEAYEQYF

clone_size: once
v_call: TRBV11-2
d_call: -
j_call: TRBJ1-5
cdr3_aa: CASSLGGLRGQPQHF

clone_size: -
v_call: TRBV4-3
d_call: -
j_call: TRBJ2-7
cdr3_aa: CASSQKDSSYEQYF

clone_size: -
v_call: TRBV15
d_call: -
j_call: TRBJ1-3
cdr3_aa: CATSSPWGVNSGNTIYF

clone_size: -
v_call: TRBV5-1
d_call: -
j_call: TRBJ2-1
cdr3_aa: CASSLEWGYNEQFF

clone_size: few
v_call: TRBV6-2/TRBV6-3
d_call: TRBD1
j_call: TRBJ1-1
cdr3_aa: CASLTTGTGTMNTEAFF

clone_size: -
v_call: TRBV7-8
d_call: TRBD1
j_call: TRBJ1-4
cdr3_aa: CASSVEAGQGGEKLFF

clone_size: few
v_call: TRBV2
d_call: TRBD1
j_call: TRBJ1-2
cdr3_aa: CASRGGTVGYTF

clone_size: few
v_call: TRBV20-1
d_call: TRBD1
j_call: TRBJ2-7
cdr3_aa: CSAENRGSYEQYF

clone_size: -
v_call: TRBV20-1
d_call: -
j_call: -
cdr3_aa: CSTKATGRETQYF

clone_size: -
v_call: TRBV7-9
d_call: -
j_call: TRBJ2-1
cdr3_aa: CASSRLEGLGEQFF

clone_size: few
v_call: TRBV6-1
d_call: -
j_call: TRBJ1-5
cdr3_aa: CASSEDENQPQHF

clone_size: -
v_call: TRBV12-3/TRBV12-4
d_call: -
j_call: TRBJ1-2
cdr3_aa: CASSPSGISNYGYTF

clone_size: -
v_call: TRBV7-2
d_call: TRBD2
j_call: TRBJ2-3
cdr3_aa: CASSINFGGGFTDTQYF

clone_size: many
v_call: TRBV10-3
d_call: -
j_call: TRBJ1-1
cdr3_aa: CATARTVTEAFF

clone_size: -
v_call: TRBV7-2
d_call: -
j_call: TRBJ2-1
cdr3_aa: CASSFTFLNNEQFF

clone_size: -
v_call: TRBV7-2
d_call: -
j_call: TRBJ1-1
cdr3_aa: CASCLAGANTEAFF

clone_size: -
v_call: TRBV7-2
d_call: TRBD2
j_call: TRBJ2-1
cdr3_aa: CASSLVDTGGYNEQFF

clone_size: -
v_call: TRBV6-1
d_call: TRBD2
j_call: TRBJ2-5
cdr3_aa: CASSEAYGGETQYF

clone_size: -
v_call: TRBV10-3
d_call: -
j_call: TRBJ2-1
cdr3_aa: CAVSGVSSGEGYNEQFF

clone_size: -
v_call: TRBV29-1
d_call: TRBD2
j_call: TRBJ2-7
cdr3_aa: CSAEGLAGSYEQYF

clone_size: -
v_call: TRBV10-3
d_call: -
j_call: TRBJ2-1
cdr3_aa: CAIRVLDEQFF

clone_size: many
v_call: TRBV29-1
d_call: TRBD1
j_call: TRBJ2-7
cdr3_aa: CSAGTGFPSYEQYF

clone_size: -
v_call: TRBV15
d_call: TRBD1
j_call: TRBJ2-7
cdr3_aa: CATSRGDRANSYEQYF

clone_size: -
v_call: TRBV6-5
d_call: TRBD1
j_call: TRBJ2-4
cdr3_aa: CASRIAGGANIQYF

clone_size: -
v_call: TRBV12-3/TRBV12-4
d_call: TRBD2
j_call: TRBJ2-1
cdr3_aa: CASSSLAGGGEQFF

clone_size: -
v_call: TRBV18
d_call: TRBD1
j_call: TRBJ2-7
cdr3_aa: CASSLMDRVVSGEQYF

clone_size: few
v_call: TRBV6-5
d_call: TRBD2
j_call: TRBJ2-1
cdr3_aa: CASSSRTSGSRANEQFF

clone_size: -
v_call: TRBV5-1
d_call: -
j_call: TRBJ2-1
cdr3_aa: CASGRIMGNEQFF

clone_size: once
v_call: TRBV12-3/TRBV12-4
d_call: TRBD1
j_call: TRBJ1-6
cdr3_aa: CASSGQGALNSPLHF

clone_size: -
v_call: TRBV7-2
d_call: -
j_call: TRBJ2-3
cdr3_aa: CASSPTNTDTQYF

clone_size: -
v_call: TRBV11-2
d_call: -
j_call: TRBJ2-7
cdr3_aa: CASSLALWAESSYEQYF

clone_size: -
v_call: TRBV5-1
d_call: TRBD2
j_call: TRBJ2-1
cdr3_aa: CASSPLSGRKNEQFF

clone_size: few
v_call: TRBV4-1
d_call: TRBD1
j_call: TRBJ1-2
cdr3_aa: CASSHPGQGRIYGYTF

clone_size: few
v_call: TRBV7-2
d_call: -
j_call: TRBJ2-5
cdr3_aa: CASSLGPSGRLETQYF

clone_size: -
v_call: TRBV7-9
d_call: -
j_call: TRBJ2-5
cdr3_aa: CASSPGNEQYF

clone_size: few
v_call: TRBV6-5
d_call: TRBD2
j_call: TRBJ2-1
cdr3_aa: CAAASGGYNEQFF

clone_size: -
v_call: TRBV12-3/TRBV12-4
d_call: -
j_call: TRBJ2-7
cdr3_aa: CASSAGPGRNYEQYF

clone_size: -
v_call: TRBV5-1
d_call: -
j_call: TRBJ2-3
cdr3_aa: CASRSVSEATDTQYF

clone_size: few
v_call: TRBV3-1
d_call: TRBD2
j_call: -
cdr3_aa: CASSQPGLGSHEQYF

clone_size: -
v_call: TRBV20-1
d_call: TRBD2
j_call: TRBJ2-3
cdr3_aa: CSVRTSWSDTQYF

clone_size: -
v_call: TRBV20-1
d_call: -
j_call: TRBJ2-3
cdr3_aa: CSASLFWGDTQYF

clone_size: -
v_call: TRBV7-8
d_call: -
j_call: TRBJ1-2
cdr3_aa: CASSLGGWENYGYTF

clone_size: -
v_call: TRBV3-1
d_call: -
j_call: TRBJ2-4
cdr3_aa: CASSQEVGQGLPAKNIQYF

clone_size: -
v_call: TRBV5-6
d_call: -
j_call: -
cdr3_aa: CASRGGEADPYEQYF

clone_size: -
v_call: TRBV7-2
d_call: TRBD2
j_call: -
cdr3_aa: CASSSREGYEQYF

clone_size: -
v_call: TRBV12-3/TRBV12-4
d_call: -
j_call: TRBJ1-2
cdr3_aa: CASSANTYGDGYTF

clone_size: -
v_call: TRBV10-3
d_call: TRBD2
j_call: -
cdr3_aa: CAISEGGEETQYF

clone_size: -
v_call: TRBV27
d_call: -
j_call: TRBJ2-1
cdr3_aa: CASSPWGPYNEQFF